The 32 T cell receptor beta chains listed next were all sequenced from one sample in a study of cytomegalovirus exposure and HLA in healthy donors. 60 Vbeta and 13 Jbeta primers were used in PCR. Libraries were prepared by immunoSEQ multiplex PCR; TCRdb keeps only in-frame clonotypes and omits some of them. The table lists about 210,000 clones. Sequenced: PBMCs. These receptors all stem from a woman aged 25 to 45 in good health and CMV-seropositive.

This chain links TRBV11-3 with TRBJ2-2; D not resolved. V dropped 0 bases and J dropped 5 bases, with 7 bases sitting between them. The CDR3 is made up of 14 amino acids. CDR1 is SGHNT and CDR2 is YENEEA in the germline V gene. This CDR3 reads CASSLDSSTGELFF. The CDR3, as DNA: TGTGCCAGCAGCTTAGATTCTAGTACCGGGGAGCTGTTTTTT.

V usage is TRBV27 and J usage is TRBJ2-1, with a tentative D call TRBD2 (5 bases). The V gene lost 2 bases and the J gene lost 4 bases, with 9 bases spanning the gap. The CDR3 has 14 residues. Looked up from germline, CDR1 is MNHEY and CDR2 is SMNVEV (reference sequence). The CDR3 region has the DNA TGTGCCAGCAGTTTAAGTGGACTTTACAATGAGCAGTTCTTC. Translated: CASSLSGLYNEQFF.

The J gene is TRBJ2-1, the V gene TRBV6-5; 9 bases fit TRBD2. From germline, CDR1 is MNHEY and CDR2 SVGAGI. J was trimmed by 3 bases and V by 5 bases; bases with no gene match: 2. The CDR3 covers 14 residues. CDR3 in DNA: TGTGCCAGCAGTCCGACTAGCGGCTACAATGAGCAGTTCTTC. Translating gives CASSPTSGYNEQFF.

The chain carries TRBV19 and TRBJ1-5; possible D gene TRBD1, 5 bases. Between the trimmed V and J ends, which lost 4 bases and 4 bases, there was a span of 11 bases. Germline V gene data show CDR1 as LNHDA and CDR2 as SQIVND (reference sequence). The CDR3 runs 14 residues. The DNA of the CDR3 is TGTGCCAGTAGTACACACGGGGGGAATCAGCCCCAGCATTTT. Translated: CASSTHGGNQPQHF. The whole variable domain, remainder taken from reference TRBV19 and TRBJ1-5, is DGGITQSPKYLFRKEGQNVTLSCEQNLNHDAMYWYRQDPGQGLRLIYYSQIVNDFQKGDIAEGYSVSREKKESFPLTVTSAQKNPTAFYLCASSTHGGNQPQHFGDGTRLSIL.

Concerning this clone itself: The identical CDR3 is also encoded by other nucleotide sequences in the sample. The chain recombines TRBV6-5 with TRBJ2-5, with TRBD2 as a possible D gene (6 bases). The CDR3 is 13 residues long. The V gene's germline CDR1 is MNHEY and CDR2 SVGAGI. V lost 6 bases and J lost 4, with 12 bases in between. The CDR3 DNA sequence: TGTGCCAGCAGCTCTCCCGGGGGAGAGACCCAGTACTTC. This codes for CASSSPGGETQYF.

V is TRBV10-2 and J is TRBJ1-1, with a weak D call TRBD1 (6 bases). Trimming removed 3 bases from V and 4 bases from J, with 12 bases in between. The length of the CDR3 is 14 residues. CDR1 and CDR2 (germline): WSHSY, SAAADI. CDR3 nucleotides: TGCGCCAGCAGTGACAACAGGGTGGGCACTGAAGCTTTCTTT. Its protein is CASSDNRVGTEAFF.

The V gene is TRBV5-1, the J gene TRBJ1-1; TRBD1 aligns across 10 bases. The CDR3 has 16 amino acids. Germline V gene data show CDR1 as SGHRS and CDR2 as YFSETQ. With 6 bases clipped from V and 5 bases from J, the junction kept 13 bases outside the gene matches. CDR3 amino acids: CASNLGGTGEGTEAFF. Here the CDR3 DNA reads TGCGCCAGCAACCTAGGGGGGACAGGGGAGGGAACTGAAGCTTTCTTT.

Remarks on this clone: This same CDR3 is encoded by further DNA sequences in the sample. V and J are TRBV4-3 and TRBJ2-5, with 7 bases that match TRBD2. V trimming: 0 bases; J trimming: 6 bases; junction bases outside the gene matches: 7. The CDR3 is 15 amino acids. CDR1 and CDR2 from the germline V gene are LGHNA and YSLEER. DNA of the CDR3: TGCGCCAGCAGCCAAGAGGTACGCGGGAGCCAGACCCAGTACTTC. This sequence encodes CASSQEVRGSQTQYF.

This chain joins TRBV9 and TRBJ2-1, with 9 bases lining up with TRBD2. This CDR3 has 17 amino acids. The V segment lost 4 bases and the J segment 3 bases; nucleotides outside the gene matches: 11. Germline V gene data show CDR1 as SGDLS and CDR2 as YYNGEE. CDR3 sequence (DNA): TGTGCCAGCAGCCCCACAGCTTCTAGCGGGGTCTACAATGAGCAGTTCTTC. It translates to CASSPTASSGVYNEQFF.

The chain employs TRBV5-1 and TRBJ2-5, with 9 nucleotides matching TRBD1. The J call may not be correct, given that the DNA end is closer to TRBJ2-7. In germline, CDR1 is SGHRS, CDR2 YFSETQ. The CDR3 runs 13 residues. CDR3 in amino acids: CASSTGGVYEQYF. The CDR3 bases are TGCGCCAGCTCGACAGGGGGGGTCTACGAGCAGTACTTC.

The chain uses TRBV7-9 and TRBJ2-1; a possible D gene is TRBD1 (6 bases). Trimming shortened V by 5 bases and J by 8 bases, and 25 bases separated the two germline ends. CDR1 and CDR2 from the germline V gene are SEHNR and FQNEAQ (reference sequence). The CDR3 is 17 residues long. The CDR3 region is CASSPPFSRKKGDEQFF. The CDR3 region has the DNA TGTGCCAGCAGCCCGCCCTTTAGCCGGAAGAAGGGGGATGAGCAGTTCTTC.

The V call is TRBV10-3, the J call TRBJ2-1; weak D call: TRBD2 (6 bases). Germline V gene data show CDR1 as ENHRY and CDR2 as SYGVKD. With 0 bases removed from V and 4 bases from J, the gap between germline ends came to 10 bases. CDR3 size: 15 residues. The DNA for the CDR3 is TGTGCCATCAGTGAGTCTGCGGGATCTTACAATGAGCAGTTCTTC. Amino acid sequence: CAISESAGSYNEQFF.

This sequence joins TRBV4-1 and TRBJ2-3, with TRBD2 matching 15 bases. Germline V gives CDR1 MGHRA, CDR2 YSYEKL. V was pared by 1 base and J by 3 bases, with 2 bases of the junction left unmatched. This CDR3 has 17 residues. The CDR3 is CASSQGTSGGGTDTQYF. CDR3 in DNA: TGCGCCAGCAGCCAAGGGACTAGCGGGGGGGGGACAGATACGCAGTATTTT.

The J gene is TRBJ2-7, the V gene TRBV7-9; TRBD2 matches at 8 bases. Germline-derived CDR1 and CDR2 are SEHNR and FQNEAQ (reference sequence). The CDR3 consists of 14 residues. The V segment lost 2 bases and the J segment 5 bases; nucleotides outside the gene matches: 5. In DNA form, the CDR3 reads TGTGCCAGCAGCTTACTCAGCGGGAGTCACGAGCAGTACTTC. Amino acids: CASSLLSGSHEQYF.

This chain links TRBV5-1 with TRBJ2-5; D perhaps matches TRBD2 (5 bases). Germline-derived CDR1 and CDR2 are SGHRS and YFSETQ. V lost 1 base and J lost 3, with 7 bases in between. This CDR3 spans 13 amino acids. The CDR3 loop is CASSLFGEETQYF. The CDR3 DNA reads TGCGCCAGCAGCTTGTTCGGGGAAGAGACCCAGTACTTC.

V gene TRBV5-1 combines with J gene TRBJ1-1; 10 bases are shared with TRBD1. The CDR3 runs to 16 residues. Trimming removed 2 bases from V and 4 bases from J; junction bases left unmatched: 8. CDR1 is SGHRS, CDR2 YFSETQ, per germline. As DNA, the CDR3 is TGCGCCAGCAGCTTAGCGACAGGGGGCTACGGCACTGAAGCTTTCTTT. It yields the protein CASSLATGGYGTEAFF.

The chain recombines TRBV4-1 with TRBJ1-4; 7 bases fit TRBD1. The V gene end was trimmed by 4 bases and the J gene end by 11 bases; junction bases not matched to a gene: 7. The CDR3 extends over 13 amino acids. Germline lookup yields CDR1 MGHRA and CDR2 YSYEKL. The DNA of the CDR3 is TGCGCCAGCAGCCCCGGGACAGAACCCAAACTGTTTTTT. Protein: CASSPGTEPKLFF.

This chain uses TRBV7-8 with TRBJ2-1; 7 bases agree with TRBD2. V gave up 3 bases and J gave up 0 bases; unmatched junction bases: 5. In germline, CDR1 is SGHVS, CDR2 FQNEAQ. The CDR3 runs to 16 residues. The CDR3 sequence is CASSLGWGGSYNEQFF. The CDR3 bases are TGTGCCAGCAGCTTGGGGTGGGGGGGCTCCTACAATGAGCAGTTCTTC.

This chain joins TRBV27 and TRBJ2-2; 11 nucleotides align to TRBD2. Per the germline V gene, CDR1 is MNHEY and CDR2 is SMNVEV (reference sequence). Germline trimming cut 5 bases from V and 5 bases from J; bases unmatched to any gene: 10. The CDR3 covers 17 residues. For the CDR3, the DNA is TGTGCCAGCAGTCCGGGACTAGCGGCCCCCGCGACCGGGGAGCTGTTTTTT. Its protein product is CASSPGLAAPATGELFF.

V and J are TRBV2 and TRBJ1-1; D gene uncertain. Germline assignment: CDR1 SNHLY and CDR2 FYNNEI. The CDR3 runs 14 residues. V was trimmed by 3 bases and J by 1 base, leaving 9 bases between them. Written as DNA, the CDR3 is TGTGCCAGCAGTGACCCCAGAAGGAACACTGAAGCTTTCTTT. Translation gives CASSDPRRNTEAFF.

This chain connects TRBV6-6 to TRBJ1-5; D is uncertain. The germline CDR1 and CDR2 sequences are MNHNY and SVGAGI (reference sequence). V was clipped by 1 base and J by 5 bases, with 6 bases between them. The CDR3 is made up of 13 amino acids. The CDR3, as DNA: TGTGCCAGCAGTTACTACCAGGATCAGCCCCAGCATTTT. Translated, it gives CASSYYQDQPQHF.

The chain employs TRBV10-3 and TRBJ1-5; D is possibly TRBD1 (5 bases). Germline CDR1 reads ENHRY; CDR2 reads SYGVKD. Trimming took 11 bases from V and 4 from J, leaving 12 bases between them. The CDR3 has 12 residues. This CDR3 reads CAGGGGNQPQHF. The CDR3 DNA sequence: TGTGCCGGGGGGGGAGGGAATCAGCCCCAGCATTTT.

The rearrangement uses TRBV27 and TRBJ1-6, with TRBD1 as a possible D gene (5 bases). This CDR3 is built from 12 residues. V shed 10 bases and J shed 13 bases, with 17 bases lying between them. CDR1 and CDR2 (germline): MNHEY, SMNVEV (reference sequence). The CDR3 loop reads CAIGPDRVPLHF. For the CDR3, the DNA is TGTGCCATCGGACCAGACAGAGTGCCCCTCCACTTT.

This chain connects TRBV4-2 to TRBJ2-2, with D perhaps TRBD2 (7 bases). The CDR3 contains 15 residues. Trimming cost V 0 bases and J 6 bases, with 11 bases left between them. Per the germline V gene, CDR1 is LGHNA and CDR2 is YNFKEQ. The CDR3 DNA reads TGTGCCAGCAGCCAAGAGGCGGGGGCCCCCGGGGAGCTGTTTTTT. Translating it yields CASSQEAGAPGELFF.

V gene TRBV28 combines with J gene TRBJ1-4; perhaps TRBD1 as D (5 bases). V shed 3 bases and J shed 8 bases, with 19 bases lying between them. This CDR3 has 16 residues. Germline assignment: CDR1 MDHEN and CDR2 SYDVKM. The CDR3 reads CASSLGGSGSREKLFF. The CDR3 region has the DNA TGTGCCAGCAGTTTGGGGGGTTCAGGGAGTCGGGAAAAACTGTTTTTT.

This rearrangement joins TRBV2 to TRBJ1-3; 7 bases match TRBD1. The V gene end was trimmed by 6 bases and the J gene end by 0 bases; junction bases not matched to a gene: 8. Germline V gene lookup returns CDR1 SNHLY and CDR2 FYNNEI. This CDR3 comprises 16 residues. CDR3 residues: CASSAQQGSSGNTIYF. In DNA, the CDR3 is TGTGCCAGCAGCGCCCAACAGGGGAGCTCTGGAAACACCATATATTTT.

The CDR3 region is CASSTQGAYGYTF. The CDR3, as DNA: TGTGCCAGCAGCACGCAGGGGGCTTATGGCTACACCTTC. The J gene is TRBJ1-2, the V gene TRBV7-9; TRBD1 matches 8 bases. Unmatched junction bases numbered 4, after V lost 5 bases and J lost 5 bases. There are 13 residues in the CDR3. The germline CDR1 and CDR2 sequences are SEHNR and FQNEAQ (reference sequence).

The rearrangement joins TRBV2 to TRBJ1-2; TRBD1 might be the D (5 bases). Trimming shortened V by 4 bases and J by 2 bases, and 8 bases separated the two germline ends. The length of the CDR3 is 13 residues. The V gene's germline CDR1 is SNHLY and CDR2 FYNNEI. The CDR3 loop reads CASSVTANYGYTF. CDR3 bases: TGTGCCAGCAGTGTGACAGCAAACTATGGCTACACCTTC. The entire variable domain, with the rest obtained from reference TRBV2 and TRBJ1-2, is as follows: EPEVTQTPSHQVTQMGQEVILRCVPISNHLYFYWYRQILGQKVEFLVSFYNNEISEKSEIFDDQFSVERPDGSNFTLKIRSTKLEDSAMYFCASSVTANYGYTFGSGTRLTVV.

CDR3 region: CASSHQLAAYYNEQFF. The CDR3 DNA sequence: TGCGCCAGCAGCCACCAACTAGCGGCCTACTACAATGAGCAGTTCTTC. This chain connects TRBV4-1 to TRBJ2-1, with 8 nucleotides matching TRBD2. The J segment lost 3 bases and the V segment lost 3 bases, leaving 7 bases of the junction unmatched. Germline CDR1 and CDR2: MGHRA and YSYEKL. The CDR3 extends over 16 amino acids.

V and J are TRBV7-2 and TRBJ1-2; 8 bases match TRBD1. Losses at the gene ends were 1 base for V and 4 bases for J; bases not matched to a gene: 2. The CDR3 is 14 amino acids. From germline, CDR1 is SGHTA and CDR2 FQGNSA. CDR3 nucleotide sequence: TGTGCCAGCAGCTTAGTGGGGACAGGCTATGGCTACACCTTC. Protein product: CASSLVGTGYGYTF. Drawing the rest from reference TRBV7-2 and TRBJ1-2, the complete variable domain is GAGVSQSPSNKVTEKGKDVELRCDPISGHTALYWYRQSLGQGLEFLIYFQGNSAPDKSGLPSDRFSAERTGGSVSTLTIQRTQQEDSAVYLCASSLVGTGYGYTFGSGTRLTVV.

V is TRBV5-1 and J is TRBJ2-7, with D uncertain. This CDR3 has 12 residues. Trimming cost V 3 bases and J 0 bases, with 4 bases left between them. The V gene's germline CDR1 is SGHRS and CDR2 YFSETQ. This CDR3 reads CASSWSSYEQYF. The CDR3 DNA is TGCGCCAGCAGCTGGAGCTCCTACGAGCAGTACTTC.

The chain recombines TRBV2 with TRBJ2-3, with 10 bases fitting TRBD2. Germline V gene sequence: CDR1 SNHLY, CDR2 FYNNEI. There are 16 residues in the CDR3. V trimming: 6 bases; J trimming: 5 bases; junction bases outside the gene matches: 11. This CDR3 is CASSPTTSGTLDTQYF. The CDR3 region has the DNA TGTGCCAGCAGCCCCACTACTAGCGGGACGCTAGATACGCAGTATTTT.